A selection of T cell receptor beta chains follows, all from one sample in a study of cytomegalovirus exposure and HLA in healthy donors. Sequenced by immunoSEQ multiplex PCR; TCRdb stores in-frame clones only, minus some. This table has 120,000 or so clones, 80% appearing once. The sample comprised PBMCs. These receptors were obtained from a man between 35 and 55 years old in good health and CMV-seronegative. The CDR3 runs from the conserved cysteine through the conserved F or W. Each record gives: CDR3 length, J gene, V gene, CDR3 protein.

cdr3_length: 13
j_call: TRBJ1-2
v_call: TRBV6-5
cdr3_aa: CASSYRGRSGYTF

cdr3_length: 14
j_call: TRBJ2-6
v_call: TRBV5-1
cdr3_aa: CASTQGAGANVLTF

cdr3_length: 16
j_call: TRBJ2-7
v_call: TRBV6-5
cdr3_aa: CASSLGAGVLAGEQYF

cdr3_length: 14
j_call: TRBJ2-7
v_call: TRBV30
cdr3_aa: CAWSVDTGGVEQYF

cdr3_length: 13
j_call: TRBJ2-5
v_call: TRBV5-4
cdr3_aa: CASSLQGTETQYF

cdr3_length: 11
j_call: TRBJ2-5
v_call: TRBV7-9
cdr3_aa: CASSSGETQYF

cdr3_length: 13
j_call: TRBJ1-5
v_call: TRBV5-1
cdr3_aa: CASSLEEYQPQHF

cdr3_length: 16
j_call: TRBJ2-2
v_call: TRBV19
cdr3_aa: CASSIPPGQGTGELFF

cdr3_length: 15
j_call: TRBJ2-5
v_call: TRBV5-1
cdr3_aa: CASSSPGGGQETQYF

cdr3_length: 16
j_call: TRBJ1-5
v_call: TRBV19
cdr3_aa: CASSIMVSRGDQPQHF

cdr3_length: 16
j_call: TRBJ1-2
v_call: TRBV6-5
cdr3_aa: CASSYSKVGGARGYTF

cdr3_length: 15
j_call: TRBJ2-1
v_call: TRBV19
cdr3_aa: CASSIRTSGRREQFF

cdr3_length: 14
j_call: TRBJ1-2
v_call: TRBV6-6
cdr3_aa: CASSWDRGLGGYTF

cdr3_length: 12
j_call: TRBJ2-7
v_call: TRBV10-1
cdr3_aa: CATLTVTYEQYF

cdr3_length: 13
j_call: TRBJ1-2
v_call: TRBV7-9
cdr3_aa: CASSLAQFSGYTF

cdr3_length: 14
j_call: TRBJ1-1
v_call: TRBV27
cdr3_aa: CASSPGSVDTEAFF

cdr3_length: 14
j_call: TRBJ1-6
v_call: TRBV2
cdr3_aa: CASSAEWGNSPLHF

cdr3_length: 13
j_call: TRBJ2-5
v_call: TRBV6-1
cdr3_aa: CASIRGSSETQYF

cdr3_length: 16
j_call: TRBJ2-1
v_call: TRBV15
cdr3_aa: CATSELSSGAYNEQFF

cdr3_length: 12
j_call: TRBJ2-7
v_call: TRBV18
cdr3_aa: CASSPATYEQYF

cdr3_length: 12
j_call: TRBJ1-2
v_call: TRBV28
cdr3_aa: CASRTGLKGYTF

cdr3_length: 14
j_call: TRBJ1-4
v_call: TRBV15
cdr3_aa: CATSRGGAGEKLFF

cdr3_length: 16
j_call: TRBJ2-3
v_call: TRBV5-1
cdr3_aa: CASSPGTGYSTDTQYF

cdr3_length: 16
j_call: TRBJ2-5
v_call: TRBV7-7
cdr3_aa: CASSSGTSGRIETQYF

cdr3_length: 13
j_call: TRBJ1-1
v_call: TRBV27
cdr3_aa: CASSPGGSAEAFF

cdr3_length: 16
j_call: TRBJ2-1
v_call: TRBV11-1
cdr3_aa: CASRDTGTDLYNEQFF

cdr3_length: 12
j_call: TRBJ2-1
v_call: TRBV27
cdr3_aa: CASRDRDFEQFF

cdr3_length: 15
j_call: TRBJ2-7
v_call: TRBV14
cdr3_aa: CASSPPGATYYEQYF

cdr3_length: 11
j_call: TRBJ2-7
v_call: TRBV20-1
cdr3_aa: CSASGTYEQYF

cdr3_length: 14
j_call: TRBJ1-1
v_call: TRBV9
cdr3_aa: CASSADTRNTEAFF

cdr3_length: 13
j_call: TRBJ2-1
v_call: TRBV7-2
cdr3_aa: CASSPEGQGRQFF

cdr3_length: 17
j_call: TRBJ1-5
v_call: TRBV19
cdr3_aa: CASSIGRGAIGNQPQHF

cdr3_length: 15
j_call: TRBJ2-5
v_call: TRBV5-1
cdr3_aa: CASSLTQPIQETQYF

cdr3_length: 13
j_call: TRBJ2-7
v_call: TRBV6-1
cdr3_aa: CAGRGGAAYEQYF

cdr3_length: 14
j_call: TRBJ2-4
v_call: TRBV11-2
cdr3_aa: CASSLLASKNIQYF